This TCR beta chain was recovered during a study of cytomegalovirus exposure and HLA in healthy donors. General study points: In most subjects, TCR beta sequences reportedly gave accurate predictions of HLA-A and HLA-B alleles.

PCR involved 60 Vbeta and 13 Jbeta primers. Sequencing was performed with immunoSEQ multiplex PCR; in TCRdb, only in-frame clones are kept and a portion is missing. The sample consists of 170,000 or so clones, 78% of them appearing once. V was pared by 6 bases and J by 1 base, with 13 bases of the junction left unmatched. CDR3 length equals 19 residues. Germline CDR1 is LNHDA and CDR2 is SQIVND (reference sequence). With regard to this clone: As yet, its antigen is unknown.

The sample was PBMCs. The V and J genes are TRBV19 and TRBJ2-1, with 12 bases fitting TRBD2. This TCR came from a woman between 50 and 59 years old in good health and CMV-seropositive. The CDR3 DNA sequence: TGTGCCAGTAGGAAGGGGCTAGCGGGGGGGACGGGGTCCTACAATGAGCAGTTCTTC. Protein: CASRKGLAGGTGSYNEQFF.